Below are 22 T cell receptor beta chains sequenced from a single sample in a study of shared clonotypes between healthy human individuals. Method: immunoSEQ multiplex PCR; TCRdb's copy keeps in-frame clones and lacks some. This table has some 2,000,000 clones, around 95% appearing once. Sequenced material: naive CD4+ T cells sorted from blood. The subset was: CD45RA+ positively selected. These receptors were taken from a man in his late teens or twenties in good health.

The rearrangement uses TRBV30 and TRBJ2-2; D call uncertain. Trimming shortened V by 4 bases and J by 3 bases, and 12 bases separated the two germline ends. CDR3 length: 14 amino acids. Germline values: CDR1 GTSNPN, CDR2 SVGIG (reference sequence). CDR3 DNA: TGTGCCTGGACCCCCAAAGGGTACACCGGGGAGCTGTTTTTT. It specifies CAWTPKGYTGELFF.

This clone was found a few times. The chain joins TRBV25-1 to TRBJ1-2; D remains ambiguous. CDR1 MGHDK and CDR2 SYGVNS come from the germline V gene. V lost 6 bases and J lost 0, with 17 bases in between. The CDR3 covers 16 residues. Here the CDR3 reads CASSEIDSTANYGYTF. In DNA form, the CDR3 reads TGTGCCAGCAGCGAGATAGACTCGACGGCTAACTATGGCTACACCTTC.

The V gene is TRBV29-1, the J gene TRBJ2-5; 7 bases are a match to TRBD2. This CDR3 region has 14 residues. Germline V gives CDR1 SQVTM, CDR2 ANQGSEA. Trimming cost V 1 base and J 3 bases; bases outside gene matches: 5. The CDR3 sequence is CSVEGRLAEETQYF. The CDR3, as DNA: TGCAGCGTTGAAGGGCGGCTAGCGGAAGAGACCCAGTACTTC. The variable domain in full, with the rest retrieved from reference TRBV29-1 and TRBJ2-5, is SAVISQKPSRDICQRGTSLTIQCQVDSQVTMMFWYRQQPGQSLTLIATANQGSEATYESGFVIDKFPISRPNLTFSTLTVSNMSPEDSSIYLCSVEGRLAEETQYFGPGTRLLVL.

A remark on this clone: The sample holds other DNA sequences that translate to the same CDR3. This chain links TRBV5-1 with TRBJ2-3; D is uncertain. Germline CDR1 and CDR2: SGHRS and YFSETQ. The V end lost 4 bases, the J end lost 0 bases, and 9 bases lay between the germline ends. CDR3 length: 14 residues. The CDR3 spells CASSVGFSTDTQYF. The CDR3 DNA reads TGCGCCAGCAGCGTTGGTTTTAGCACAGATACGCAGTATTTT.

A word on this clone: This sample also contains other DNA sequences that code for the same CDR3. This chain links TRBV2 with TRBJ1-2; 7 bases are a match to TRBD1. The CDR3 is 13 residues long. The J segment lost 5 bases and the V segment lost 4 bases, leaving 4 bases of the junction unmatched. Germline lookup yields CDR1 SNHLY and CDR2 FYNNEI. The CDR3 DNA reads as TGTGCCAGCAGTGGGACAGGAGGGTATGGCTACACCTTC. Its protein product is CASSGTGGYGYTF. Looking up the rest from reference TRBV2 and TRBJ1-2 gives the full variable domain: EPEVTQTPSHQVTQMGQEVILRCVPISNHLYFYWYRQILGQKVEFLVSFYNNEISEKSEIFDDQFSVERPDGSNFTLKIRSTKLEDSAMYFCASSGTGGYGYTFGSGTRLTVV.

The chain's CDR3 is CASSWTAESNQPQHF. CDR3 DNA sequence: TGTGCCAGCAGCTGGACAGCCGAGAGCAATCAGCCCCAGCATTTT. The V gene is TRBV5-5, the J gene TRBJ1-5; D perhaps matches TRBD1 (6 bases). CDR3 length: 15 residues. Trimming left V 3 bases short and J 1 base short, with 11 bases between. Germline-derived CDR1 and CDR2 are SGHKS and YYEKEE (reference sequence).

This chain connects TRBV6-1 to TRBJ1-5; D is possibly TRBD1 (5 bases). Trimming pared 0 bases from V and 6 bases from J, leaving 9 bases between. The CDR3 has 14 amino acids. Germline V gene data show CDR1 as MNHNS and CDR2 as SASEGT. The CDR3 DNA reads TGTGCCAGCAGTGAAGCAGGGGCGGTTCAGCCCCAGCATTTT. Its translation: CASSEAGAVQPQHF.

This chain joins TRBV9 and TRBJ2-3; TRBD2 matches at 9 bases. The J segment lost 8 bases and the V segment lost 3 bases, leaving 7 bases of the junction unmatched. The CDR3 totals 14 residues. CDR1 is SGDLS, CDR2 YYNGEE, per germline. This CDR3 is CASSDERGESTQYF. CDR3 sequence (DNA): TGTGCCAGCAGCGACGAGCGGGGGGAGAGTACGCAGTATTTT.

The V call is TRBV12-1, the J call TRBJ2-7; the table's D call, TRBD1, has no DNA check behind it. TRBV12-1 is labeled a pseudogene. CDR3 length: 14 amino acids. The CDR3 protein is CASSSAGGAREQYF. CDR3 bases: TGTGCCAGCAGCTCAGCCGGTGGGGCGCGTGAGCAGTACTTC.

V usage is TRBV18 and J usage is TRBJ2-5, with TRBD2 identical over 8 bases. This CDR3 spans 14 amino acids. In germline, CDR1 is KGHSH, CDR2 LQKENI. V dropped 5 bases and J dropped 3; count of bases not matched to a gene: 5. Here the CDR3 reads CASSKAGAEETQYF. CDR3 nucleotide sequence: TGTGCCAGCTCAAAAGCGGGGGCGGAAGAGACCCAGTACTTC. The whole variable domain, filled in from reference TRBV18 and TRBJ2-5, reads NAGVMQNPRHLVRRRGQEARLRCSPMKGHSHVYWYRQLPEEGLKFMVYLQKENIIDESGMPKERFSAEFPKEGPSILRIQQVVRGDSAAYFCASSKAGAEETQYFGPGTRLLVL.

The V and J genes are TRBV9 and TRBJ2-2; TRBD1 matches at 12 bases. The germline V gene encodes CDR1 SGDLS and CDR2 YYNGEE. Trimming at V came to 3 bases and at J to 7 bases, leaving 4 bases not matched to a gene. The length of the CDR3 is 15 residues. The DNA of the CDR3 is TGTGCCAGCAGCGACGGGACAGGGGGCTTCGGGGAGCTGTTTTTT. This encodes CASSDGTGGFGELFF. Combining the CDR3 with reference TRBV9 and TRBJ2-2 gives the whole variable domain DSGVTQTPKHLITATGQRVTLRCSPRSGDLSVYWYQQSLDQGLQFLIQYYNGEERAKGNILERFSAQQFPDLHSELNLSSLELGDSALYFCASSDGTGGFGELFFGEGSRLTVL.

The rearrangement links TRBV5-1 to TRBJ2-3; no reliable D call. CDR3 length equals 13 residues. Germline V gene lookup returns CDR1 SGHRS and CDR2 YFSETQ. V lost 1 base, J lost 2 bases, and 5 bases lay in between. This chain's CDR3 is CASSLLHTDTQYF. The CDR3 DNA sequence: TGCGCCAGCAGCTTGCTCCACACAGATACGCAGTATTTT.

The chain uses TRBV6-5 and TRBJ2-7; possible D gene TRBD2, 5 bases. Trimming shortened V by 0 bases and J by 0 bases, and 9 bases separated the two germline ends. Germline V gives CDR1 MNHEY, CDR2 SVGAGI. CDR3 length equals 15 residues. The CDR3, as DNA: TGTGCCAGCAGTTACTCCGGGGTCGGCTCCTACGAGCAGTACTTC. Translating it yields CASSYSGVGSYEQYF.

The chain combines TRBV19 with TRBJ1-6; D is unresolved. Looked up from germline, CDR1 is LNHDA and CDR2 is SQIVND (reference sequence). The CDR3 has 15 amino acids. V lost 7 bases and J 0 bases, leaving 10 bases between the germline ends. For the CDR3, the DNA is TGTGCCAGTACGGGCCGGAGCTCCTATAATTCACCCCTCCACTTT. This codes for CASTGRSSYNSPLHF.

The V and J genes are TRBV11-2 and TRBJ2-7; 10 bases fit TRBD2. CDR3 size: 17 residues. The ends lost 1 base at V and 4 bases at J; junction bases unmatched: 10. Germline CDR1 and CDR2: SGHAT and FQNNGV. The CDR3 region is CASSLVWSSGGLYEQYF. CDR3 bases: TGTGCCAGCAGCTTAGTTTGGTCTAGCGGGGGACTATACGAGCAGTACTTC.

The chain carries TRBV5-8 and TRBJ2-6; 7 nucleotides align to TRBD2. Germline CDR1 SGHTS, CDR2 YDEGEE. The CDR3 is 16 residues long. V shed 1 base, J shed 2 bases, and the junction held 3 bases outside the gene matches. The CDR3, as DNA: TGTGCCAGCAGCTTGCGGGGAGGGACTGGGGCCAACGTCCTGACTTTC. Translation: CASSLRGGTGANVLTF.

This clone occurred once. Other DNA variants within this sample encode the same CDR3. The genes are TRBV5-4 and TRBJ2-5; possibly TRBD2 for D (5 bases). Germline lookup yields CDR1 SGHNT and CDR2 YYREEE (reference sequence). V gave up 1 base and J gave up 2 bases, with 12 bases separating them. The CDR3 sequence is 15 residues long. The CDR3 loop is CASSLPGTNQETQYF. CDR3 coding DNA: TGTGCCAGCAGCTTGCCGGGAACAAATCAAGAGACCCAGTACTTC.

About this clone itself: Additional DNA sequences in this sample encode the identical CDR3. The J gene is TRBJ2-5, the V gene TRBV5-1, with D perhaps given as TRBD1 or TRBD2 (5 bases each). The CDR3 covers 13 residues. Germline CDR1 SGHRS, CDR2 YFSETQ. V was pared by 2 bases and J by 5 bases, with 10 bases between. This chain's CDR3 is CASSFLEGETQYF. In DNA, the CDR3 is TGCGCCAGCAGCTTTTTAGAGGGGGAGACCCAGTACTTC.

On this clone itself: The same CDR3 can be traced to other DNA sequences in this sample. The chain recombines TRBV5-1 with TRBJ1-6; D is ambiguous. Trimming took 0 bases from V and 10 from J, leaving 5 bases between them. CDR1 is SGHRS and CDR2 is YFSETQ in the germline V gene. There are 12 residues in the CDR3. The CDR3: CASSLEGSPLHF. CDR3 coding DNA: TGCGCCAGCAGCTTGGAGGGATCACCCCTCCACTTT.

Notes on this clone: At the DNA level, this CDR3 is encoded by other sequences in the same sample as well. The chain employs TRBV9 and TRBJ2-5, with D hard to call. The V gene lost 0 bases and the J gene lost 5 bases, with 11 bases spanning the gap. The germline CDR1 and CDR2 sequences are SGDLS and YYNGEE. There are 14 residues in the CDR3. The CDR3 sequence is CASSVAPLGETQYF. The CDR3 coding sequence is TGTGCCAGCAGCGTAGCGCCATTGGGGGAGACCCAGTACTTC.

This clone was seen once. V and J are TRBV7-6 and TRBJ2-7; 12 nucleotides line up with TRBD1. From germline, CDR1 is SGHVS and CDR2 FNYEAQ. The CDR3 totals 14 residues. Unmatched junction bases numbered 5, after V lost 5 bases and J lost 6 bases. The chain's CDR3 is CASSPGQGASEQYF. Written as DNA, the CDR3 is TGTGCCAGCAGCCCGGGACAGGGGGCTAGCGAGCAGTACTTC. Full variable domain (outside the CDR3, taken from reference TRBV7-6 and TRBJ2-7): GAGVSQSPRYKVTKRGQDVALRCDPISGHVSLYWYRQALGQGPEFLTYFNYEAQQDKSGLPNDRFSAERPEGSISTLTIQRTEQRDSAMYRCASSPGQGASEQYFGPGTRLTVT.

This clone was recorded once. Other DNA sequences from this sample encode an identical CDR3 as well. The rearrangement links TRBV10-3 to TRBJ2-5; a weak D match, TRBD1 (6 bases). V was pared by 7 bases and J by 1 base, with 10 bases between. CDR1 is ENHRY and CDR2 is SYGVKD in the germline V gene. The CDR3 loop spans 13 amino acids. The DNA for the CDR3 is TGTGCCATCAATGGGGGCCCCCAAGAGACCCAGTACTTC. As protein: CAINGGPQETQYF.